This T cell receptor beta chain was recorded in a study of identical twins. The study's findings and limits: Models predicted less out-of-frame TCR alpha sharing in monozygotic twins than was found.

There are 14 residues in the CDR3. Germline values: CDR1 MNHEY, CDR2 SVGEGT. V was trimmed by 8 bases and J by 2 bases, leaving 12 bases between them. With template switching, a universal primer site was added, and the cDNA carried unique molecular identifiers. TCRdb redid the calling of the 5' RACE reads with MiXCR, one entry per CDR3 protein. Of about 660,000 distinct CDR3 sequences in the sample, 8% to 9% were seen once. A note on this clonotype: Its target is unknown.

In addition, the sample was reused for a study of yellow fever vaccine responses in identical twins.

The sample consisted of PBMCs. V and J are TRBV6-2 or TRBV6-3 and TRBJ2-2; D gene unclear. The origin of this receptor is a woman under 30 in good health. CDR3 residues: CASDTHRNTGELFF. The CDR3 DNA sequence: TGTGCCAGCGATACCCACAGAAACACCGGGGAGCTGTTTTTT.